This T cell receptor (beta chain) was captured by sequencing in a study of tumor and adjacent non-tumor tissue in lung cancer. The library came from three nested PCR rounds adapted from ARM-PCR protocols. TCRdb passed the multiplex PCR reads through MiXCR, listing each CDR3 protein once. Here the sample spans about 93,000 distinct CDR3 sequences, around 71% being singletons. The template was RNA from unsorted bulk tissue. Newly diagnosed lung cancer patients had thoracic surgery in China, August–late 2014, without prior chemotherapy. General study findings and limits: Top 100 clones took a larger repertoire share in normal lung. Significantly higher TCR diversity was found in tumor than normal lung. Tumor TCR diversity, when higher, was linked to shorter survival.

Details on this clonotype: The target antigen is unknown.

Germline V lookup: CDR1 ENHRY, CDR2 SYGVKD. The CDR3 is 15 residues long. Trimming shortened V by 3 bases and J by 4 bases, and 15 bases separated the two germline ends. Sequences were obtained from lung tumor tissue. The chain has TRBV10-3 and TRBJ2-5; either TRBD1 or TRBD2 may supply D (6 bases each). The receptor comes from a man aged 60 to 69 with non-small cell lung cancer. CDR3 in DNA: TGTGCCATCAGTGAACCCACACAGGGAGGAGAGACCCAGTACTTC. It encodes CAISEPTQGGETQYF.